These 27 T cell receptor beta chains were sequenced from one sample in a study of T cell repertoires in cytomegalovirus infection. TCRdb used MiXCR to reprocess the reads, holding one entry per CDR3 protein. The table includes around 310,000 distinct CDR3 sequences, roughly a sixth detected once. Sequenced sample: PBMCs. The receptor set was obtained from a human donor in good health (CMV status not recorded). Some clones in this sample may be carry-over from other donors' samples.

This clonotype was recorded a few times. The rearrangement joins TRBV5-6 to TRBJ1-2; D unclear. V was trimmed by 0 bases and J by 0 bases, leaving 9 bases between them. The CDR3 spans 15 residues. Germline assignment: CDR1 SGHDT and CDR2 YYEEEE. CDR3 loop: CASSLEPGANYGYTF. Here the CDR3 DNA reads TGTGCCAGCAGCTTGGAGCCTGGAGCTAACTATGGCTACACCTTC.

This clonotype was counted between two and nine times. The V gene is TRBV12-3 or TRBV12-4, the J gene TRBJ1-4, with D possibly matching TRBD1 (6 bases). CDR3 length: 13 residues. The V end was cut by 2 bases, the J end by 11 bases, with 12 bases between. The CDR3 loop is CASSLNRDGKLFF. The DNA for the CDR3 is TGTGCCAGCAGTTTAAACAGGGATGGGAAACTGTTTTTT.

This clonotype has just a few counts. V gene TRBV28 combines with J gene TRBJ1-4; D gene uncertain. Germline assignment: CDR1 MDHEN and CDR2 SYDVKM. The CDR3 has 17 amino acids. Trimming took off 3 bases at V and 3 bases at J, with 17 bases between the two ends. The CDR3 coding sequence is TGTGCCAGCAGTTTTGGTGCAGAAGGGTTTCCTAATGAAAAACTGTTTTTT. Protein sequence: CASSFGAEGFPNEKLFF.

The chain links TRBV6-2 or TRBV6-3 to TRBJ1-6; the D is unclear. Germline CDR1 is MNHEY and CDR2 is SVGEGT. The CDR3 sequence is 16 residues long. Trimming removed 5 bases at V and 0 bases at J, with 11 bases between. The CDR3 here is CASSPARDSYNSPLHF. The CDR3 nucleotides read TGTGCCAGCAGTCCCGCCAGAGACTCCTATAATTCACCCCTCCACTTT.

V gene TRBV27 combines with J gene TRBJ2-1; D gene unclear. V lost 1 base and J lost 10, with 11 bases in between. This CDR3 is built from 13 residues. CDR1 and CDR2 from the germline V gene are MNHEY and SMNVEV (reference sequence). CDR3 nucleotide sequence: TGTGCCAGCAGTTTATTTCAGGCCCAAGAGCAGTTCTTC. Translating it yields CASSLFQAQEQFF.

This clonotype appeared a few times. CDR3 bases: TGCGCCAGCAGGCCCCGCGAGACAGGGAACACAGATACGCAGTATTTT. It encodes CASRPRETGNTDTQYF. The genes are TRBV5-1 and TRBJ2-3; 7 bases match TRBD1. Per germline, CDR1 SGHRS and CDR2 YFSETQ. The V and J ends lost 5 bases and 2 bases, in that order; junction bases with no gene match: 11. The length of the CDR3 is 16 residues. The full variable domain, with the rest looked up from reference TRBV5-1 and TRBJ2-3, is KAGVTQTPRYLIKTRGQQVTLSCSPISGHRSVSWYQQTPGQGLQFLFEYFSETQRNKGNFPGRFSGRQFSNSRSEMNVSTLELGDSALYLCASRPRETGNTDTQYFGPGTRLTVL.

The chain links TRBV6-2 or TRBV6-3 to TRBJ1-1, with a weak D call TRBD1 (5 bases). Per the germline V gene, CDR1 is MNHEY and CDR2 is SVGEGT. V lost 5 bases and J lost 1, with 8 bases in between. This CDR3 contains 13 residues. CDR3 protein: CASSGDWNTEAFF. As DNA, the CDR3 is TGTGCCAGCAGTGGGGACTGGAACACTGAAGCTTTCTTT.

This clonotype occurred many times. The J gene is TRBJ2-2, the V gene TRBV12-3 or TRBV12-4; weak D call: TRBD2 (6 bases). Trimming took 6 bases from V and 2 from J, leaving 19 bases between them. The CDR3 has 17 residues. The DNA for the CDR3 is TGTGCCAGCAGCTCCTCTCGGGGGACCAAAAACACCGGGGAGCTGTTTTTT. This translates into CASSSSRGTKNTGELFF.

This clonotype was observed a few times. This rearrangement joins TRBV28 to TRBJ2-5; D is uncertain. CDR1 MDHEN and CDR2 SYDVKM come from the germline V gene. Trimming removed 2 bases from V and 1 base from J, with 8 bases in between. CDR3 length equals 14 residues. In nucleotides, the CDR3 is TGTGCCAGCAGTTTAGCCCGGGCCCAAGAGACCCAGTACTTC. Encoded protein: CASSLARAQETQYF.

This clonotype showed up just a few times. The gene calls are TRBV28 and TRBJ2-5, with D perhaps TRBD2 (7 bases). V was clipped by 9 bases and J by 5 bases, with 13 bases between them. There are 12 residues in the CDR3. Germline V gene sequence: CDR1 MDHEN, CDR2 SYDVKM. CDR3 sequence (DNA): TGTGCCAGTGGGGGGGGGCCCGAGACCCAGTACTTC. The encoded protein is CASGGGPETQYF.

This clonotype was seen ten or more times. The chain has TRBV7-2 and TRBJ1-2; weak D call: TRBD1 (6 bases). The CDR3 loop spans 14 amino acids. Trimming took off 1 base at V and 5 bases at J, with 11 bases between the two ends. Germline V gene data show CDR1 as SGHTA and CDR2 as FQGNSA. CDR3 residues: CASSLDRGRYGYTF. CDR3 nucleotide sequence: TGTGCCAGCAGCTTAGACCGGGGGCGGTATGGCTACACCTTC.

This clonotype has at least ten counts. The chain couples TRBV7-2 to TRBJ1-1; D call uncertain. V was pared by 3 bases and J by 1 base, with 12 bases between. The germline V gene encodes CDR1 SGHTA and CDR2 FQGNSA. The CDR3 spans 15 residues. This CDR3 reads CASSFRFRGNTEAFF. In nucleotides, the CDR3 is TGTGCCAGCAGCTTTCGCTTTCGGGGGAACACTGAAGCTTTCTTT.

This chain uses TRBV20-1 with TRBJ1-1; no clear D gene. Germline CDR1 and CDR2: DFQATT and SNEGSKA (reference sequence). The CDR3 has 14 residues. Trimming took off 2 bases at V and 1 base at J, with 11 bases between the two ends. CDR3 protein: CSARRGIGNTEAFF. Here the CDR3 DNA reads TGCAGTGCTAGACGCGGCATCGGGAACACTGAAGCTTTCTTT.

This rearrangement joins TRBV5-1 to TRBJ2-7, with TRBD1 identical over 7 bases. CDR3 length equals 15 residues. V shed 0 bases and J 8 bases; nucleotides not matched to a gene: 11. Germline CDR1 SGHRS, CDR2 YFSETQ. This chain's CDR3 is CASSLGGTEIAKQYF. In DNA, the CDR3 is TGCGCCAGCAGCTTGGGGGGGACAGAAATTGCGAAGCAGTACTTC.

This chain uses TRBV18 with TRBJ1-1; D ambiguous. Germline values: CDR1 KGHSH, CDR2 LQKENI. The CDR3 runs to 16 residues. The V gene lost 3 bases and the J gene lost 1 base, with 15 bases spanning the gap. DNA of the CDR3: TGTGCCAGCTCACCTTTAAGAGGCCTCGGGAACACTGAAGCTTTCTTT. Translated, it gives CASSPLRGLGNTEAFF.

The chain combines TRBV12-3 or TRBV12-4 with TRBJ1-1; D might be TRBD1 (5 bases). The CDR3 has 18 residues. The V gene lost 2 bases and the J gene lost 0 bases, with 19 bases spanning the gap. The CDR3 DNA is TGTGCCAGCAGTTTATCATCCTTCCGAGGGGAAATGAACACTGAAGCTTTCTTT. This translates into CASSLSSFRGEMNTEAFF.

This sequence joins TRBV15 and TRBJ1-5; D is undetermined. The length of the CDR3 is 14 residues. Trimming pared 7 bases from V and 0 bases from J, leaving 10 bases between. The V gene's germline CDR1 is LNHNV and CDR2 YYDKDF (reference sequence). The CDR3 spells CATTVGYSNQPQHF. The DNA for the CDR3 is TGTGCCACCACGGTGGGGTATAGCAATCAGCCCCAGCATTTT. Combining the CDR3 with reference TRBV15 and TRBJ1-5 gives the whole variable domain DAMVIQNPRYQVTQFGKPVTLSCSQTLNHNVMYWYQQKSSQAPKLLFHYYDKDFNNEADTPDNFQSRRPNTSFCFLDIRSPGLGDTAMYLCATTVGYSNQPQHFGDGTRLSIL.

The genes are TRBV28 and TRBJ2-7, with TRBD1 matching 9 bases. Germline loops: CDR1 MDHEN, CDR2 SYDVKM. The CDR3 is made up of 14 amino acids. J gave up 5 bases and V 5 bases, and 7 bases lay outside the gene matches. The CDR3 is CASSGPGQGHEQYF. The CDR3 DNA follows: TGTGCCAGCAGTGGACCGGGACAGGGCCACGAGCAGTACTTC.

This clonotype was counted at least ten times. CDR3 nucleotides: TGTGCCAGCAGCCGGTGGGGGGGCACTGAAGCTTTCTTT. It translates to CASSRWGGTEAFF. The chain uses TRBV12-3 or TRBV12-4 and TRBJ1-1, with D maybe TRBD1 (5 bases). The CDR3 extends over 13 amino acids. V gave up 6 bases and J gave up 4 bases, with 12 bases separating them.

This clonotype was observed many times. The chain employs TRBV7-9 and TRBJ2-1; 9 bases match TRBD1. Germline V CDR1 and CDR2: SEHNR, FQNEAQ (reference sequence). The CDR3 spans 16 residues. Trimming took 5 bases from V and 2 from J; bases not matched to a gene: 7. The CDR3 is CASSTWTGAPYNEQFF. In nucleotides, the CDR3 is TGTGCCAGCAGCACCTGGACAGGGGCGCCCTACAATGAGCAGTTCTTC.

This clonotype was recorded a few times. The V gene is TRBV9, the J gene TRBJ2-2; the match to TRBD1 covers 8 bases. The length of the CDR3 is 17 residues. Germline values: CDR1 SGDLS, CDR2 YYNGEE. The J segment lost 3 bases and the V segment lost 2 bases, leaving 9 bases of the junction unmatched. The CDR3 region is CASSVDRDRTYTGELFF. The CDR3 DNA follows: TGTGCCAGCAGCGTGGACAGGGATCGGACTTACACCGGGGAGCTGTTTTTT. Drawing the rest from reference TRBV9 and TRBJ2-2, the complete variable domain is DSGVTQTPKHLITATGQRVTLRCSPRSGDLSVYWYQQSLDQGLQFLIQYYNGEERAKGNILERFSAQQFPDLHSELNLSSLELGDSALYFCASSVDRDRTYTGELFFGEGSRLTVL.

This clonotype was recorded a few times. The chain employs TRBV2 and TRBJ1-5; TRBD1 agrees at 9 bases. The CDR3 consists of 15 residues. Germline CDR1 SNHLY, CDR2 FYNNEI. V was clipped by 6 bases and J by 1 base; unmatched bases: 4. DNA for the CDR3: TGTGCCAGCAGCAGGGACAGGGAGAGCAATCAGCCCCAGCATTTT. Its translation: CASSRDRESNQPQHF.

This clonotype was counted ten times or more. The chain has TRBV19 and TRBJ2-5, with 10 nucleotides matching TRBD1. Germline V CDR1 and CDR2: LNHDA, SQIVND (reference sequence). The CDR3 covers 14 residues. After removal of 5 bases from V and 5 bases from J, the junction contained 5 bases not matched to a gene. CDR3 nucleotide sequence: TGTGCCAGTAGTCGACAGGGGGCGGTGGAGACCCAGTACTTC. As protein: CASSRQGAVETQYF.

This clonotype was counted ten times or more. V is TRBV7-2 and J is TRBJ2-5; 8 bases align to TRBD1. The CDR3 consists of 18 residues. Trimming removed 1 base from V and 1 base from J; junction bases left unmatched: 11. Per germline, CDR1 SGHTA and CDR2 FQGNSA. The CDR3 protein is CASSLGQTATGVQETQYF. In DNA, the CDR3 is TGTGCCAGCAGCTTAGGGCAAACAGCGACAGGGGTCCAAGAGACCCAGTACTTC.

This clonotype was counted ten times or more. The CDR3 sequence: CASSYPTGYYEQYF. The DNA for the CDR3 is TGTGCCAGCAGCTACCCGACAGGTTACTACGAGCAGTACTTC. J is TRBJ2-7 and V is TRBV7-2; D might be TRBD1 (6 bases). This CDR3 has 14 residues. V lost 4 bases and J 3 bases, leaving 13 bases between the germline ends. The germline V gene encodes CDR1 SGHTA and CDR2 FQGNSA.

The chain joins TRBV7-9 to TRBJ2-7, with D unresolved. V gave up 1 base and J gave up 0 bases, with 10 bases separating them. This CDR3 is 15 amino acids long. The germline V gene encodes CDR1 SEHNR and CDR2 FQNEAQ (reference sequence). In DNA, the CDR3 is TGTGCCAGCAGCTTAGTGGGGAAGAGCTCCTACGAGCAGTACTTC. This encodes CASSLVGKSSYEQYF.

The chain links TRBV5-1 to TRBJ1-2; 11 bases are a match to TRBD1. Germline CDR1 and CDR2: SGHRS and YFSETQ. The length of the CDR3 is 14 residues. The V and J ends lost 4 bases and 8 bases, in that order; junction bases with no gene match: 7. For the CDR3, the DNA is TGCGCCAGCAGCAGAGGACAGGGGGCACGGGGCTACACCTTC. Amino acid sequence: CASSRGQGARGYTF.